This is a list of T cell receptor beta chains from one sample in a study of CD8 T cells in ankylosing spondylitis. Via MiXCR, TCRdb re-called the 5' RACE reads, giving one row per CDR3 protein. The data contain 200,000 or so distinct CDR3 sequences, roughly 25% of them singletons. Source material: blood, either unsorted or a sorted T cell fraction (not recorded which). Receptors were obtained from a male donor with ankylosing spondylitis or in good health (not recorded which). Each CDR3 is given with its conserved first and last residue. D genes are given only for firm matches. Rows may omit the clone size; those that give it use once, few, many or a size class.

>TRBJ2-1|TRBV5-1|once|NA
TGCGCCAGCAGCTTGGGGTGGTACAATGAGCAGTTCTTC
CASSLGWYNEQFF
>TRBJ2-2|TRBV20-1|many|TRBD2
TGCAGTGCGGGGCCCCCGGGACTAGCGGGAGGGGAGCTGTTTTTT
CSAGPPGLAGGELFF
>TRBJ1-5|TRBV10-3|NA|NA
TGTGCCATCAGCGTAGATAGCAATCAGCCCCAGCATTTT
CAISVDSNQPQHF
>TRBJ1-5|TRBV4-1|many|NA
TGCGCCAGCAGCCAAGTTCCCGGGGCGAGGGGAAATCAGCCCCAGCATTTT
CASSQVPGARGNQPQHF
>TRBJ1-2|TRBV29-1|NA|TRBD1
TGCAGCGTCGATCGGGACAGGCCCTTCTTC
CSVDRDRPFF
>TRBJ2-7|TRBV29-1|many|TRBD1
TGCAGCGCCAGGGACAGTTTGTACGAGCAGTACTTC
CSARDSLYEQYF
>TRBJ2-1|TRBV19|few|TRBD2
TGTGCCAGTAGTCAAGCTAGCGGGCTAAGAAATGAGCAGTTCTTC
CASSQASGLRNEQFF
>TRBJ2-3|TRBV5-5|many|NA
TGTGCCAGCAGCTTGGAGGGCACGTCTAGCACAGATACGCAGTATTTT
CASSLEGTSSTDTQYF
>TRBJ2-1|TRBV5-6|many|TRBD2
TGTGCCAGCAGCTTGAGGTGGCGGGGGAGCTCCTACAATGAGCAGTTCTTC
CASSLRWRGSSYNEQFF
>TRBJ2-3|TRBV29-1|few|TRBD2
TGCAGCGTTGAAGCGCAAGCGGGAGTGACAGATACGCAGTATTTT
CSVEAQAGVTDTQYF
>TRBJ2-7|TRBV12-3/TRBV12-4|many|TRBD2
TGTGCCAGCAGACAAAGAAGCGGGATTAACTCCTACGAGCAGTACTTC
CASRQRSGINSYEQYF
>TRBJ1-5|TRBV4-3|NA|TRBD1
TGCGCCAGCAGCCCTGTCTGGACAGGGGGCGGCGATCAGCCCCAGCATTTT
CASSPVWTGGGDQPQHF
>TRBJ1-3|TRBV12-3/TRBV12-4|many|NA
TGTGCCAGCAGTAAGACAGCGTCTGGAAACACCATATATTTT
CASSKTASGNTIYF
>TRBJ2-3|TRBV28|many|NA
TGTGCCAGCAGTTTTGGGTATACGCAGTATTTT
CASSFGYTQYF
>TRBJ2-1|TRBV7-3|many|TRBD2
TGTGCCAGCAGCAAGGGACTAGCGGGAGGGGAGAATGAGCAGTTCTTC
CASSKGLAGGENEQFF
>TRBJ2-7|TRBV15|many|NA
TGTGCCACCAGCAGAGAGGGAGACTACGAGCAGTACTTC
CATSREGDYEQYF
>TRBJ1-2|TRBV20-1|NA|TRBD1
TGCAGTGCTAGACAAAGGACAGGGAGCTATGGCTACACCTTC
CSARQRTGSYGYTF
>TRBJ1-5|TRBV20-1|NA|NA
TGCAGCTCCTCCGGATTAGGCAGCAATCAGCCCCAGCATTTT
CSSSGLGSNQPQHF
>TRBJ2-3|TRBV10-3|many|NA
TGTGCCATCAGCGATTGGACAGCGGAAGGCACAGATACGCAGTATTTT
CAISDWTAEGTDTQYF
>TRBJ2-4|TRBV18|NA|TRBD1
TGTGCCAGCTCAAACGACAGGGGGCCAAGAAACATTCAGTACTTC
CASSNDRGPRNIQYF
>TRBJ2-3|TRBV29-1|few|TRBD2
TGCAGCGTCGCGAGCGGGAGCGGCACAGATACGCAGTATTTT
CSVASGSGTDTQYF
>TRBJ2-5|TRBV7-3|NA|TRBD2
TGTGCCAGCAGCTTAACCCTAGCGGGAGGAGAGACCCAGTACTTC
CASSLTLAGGETQYF
>TRBJ2-3|TRBV7-2|many|TRBD2
TGTGCCAGCAGTCTCGAAGCGGGAGAGGCAGATACGCAGTATTTT
CASSLEAGEADTQYF
>TRBJ2-2|TRBV6-5|NA|NA
TGTGCCAGCAGTTACCGGGCGGCCCCGAACACCGGGGAGCTGTTTTTT
CASSYRAAPNTGELFF
>TRBJ2-5|TRBV6-5|NA|TRBD1
TGTGCCAGCAGTTACTCAGGGGGCTACCAAGAGACCCAGTACTTC
CASSYSGGYQETQYF
>TRBJ2-1|TRBV29-1|few|NA
TGCAGCGTTGAAGCCCAGGGTATTGAGCAGTTCTTC
CSVEAQGIEQFF
>TRBJ1-6|TRBV10-2|NA|NA
TGCGCCAGCAGTGAGTCGACGGGGTTTTCCCTCCACTTT
CASSESTGFSLHF
>TRBJ2-1|TRBV11-1|NA|TRBD2
TGTGCCAGCAGCTTAGTGCCTAGCGGGAGTAGGGGCTACAATGAGCAGTTCTTC
CASSLVPSGSRGYNEQFF
>TRBJ2-7|TRBV20-1|many|NA
TGCAGTGCTACCCGTGCTAGTTCTGGCGAGCAGTACTTC
CSATRASSGEQYF
>TRBJ1-3|TRBV29-1|many|NA
TGCAGCGTTGAATCGGGGGCCGGCTCTGGAAACACCATATATTTT
CSVESGAGSGNTIYF
>TRBJ2-3|TRBV5-1|once|NA
TGCGCCAGCAGCTTGGTATCTGTAGATACGCAGTATTTT
CASSLVSVDTQYF
>TRBJ2-1|TRBV5-1|few|NA
TGCGCCAGCAGCTTGGTCAAACAAGACAGTAACAATGAGCAGTTCTTC
CASSLVKQDSNNEQFF
>TRBJ2-5|TRBV6-2/TRBV6-3|NA|NA
TGTGCCAGCAGTTACTCGAGGGAGACCCAGTACTTC
CASSYSRETQYF